This TCR beta chain came from a study of OX40 agonist ivuxolimab in advanced cancers. Study-wide context: Hepatocellular carcinoma, melanoma, renal cell or head and neck cancer occurred in dose-escalation patients. People who had prior anti-PD-1, anti-PD-L1 or anti-CTLA-4 therapy could take part, and roughly 40% had some. Partial responses were achieved by three patients, of whom one had hepatocellular carcinoma and two had cutaneous melanoma.

The assay was immunoSEQ multiplex PCR, and TCRdb's table has in-frame clones only and misses some. This sample has some 83,000 clones, with 90% found just once. The CDR3 contains 16 residues. Trimming cost V 3 bases and J 5 bases; bases outside gene matches: 9. Germline assignment: CDR1 WSHSY and CDR2 SAAADI. Here the sequenced sample was CD4+ or CD8+ T cells sorted from blood, taken in a trial of the OX40 agonist ivuxolimab. The gene calls are TRBV10-2 and TRBJ2-2; the match to TRBD1 covers 7 bases. The TCR originated in an adult with an advanced solid tumor such as melanoma, head and neck, liver or kidney cancer. CDR3 protein: CASSDSAGGRTGELFF. DNA of the CDR3: TGCGCCAGCAGTGACTCCGCAGGGGGTCGTACCGGGGAGCTGTTTTTT.